The entry that follows covers one T cell receptor beta chain sequence. What it recognizes is unknown. The sample comes from a study of cytomegalovirus exposure and HLA in healthy donors. Overall study results and limits: A later analysis found most CMV-associated TCR beta chains apparently HLA-restricted.

PCR was performed using 60 Vbeta and 13 Jbeta primers. Sequenced by immunoSEQ multiplex PCR; TCRdb stores in-frame clones only, minus some. The sample has about 170,000 clones; approximately 81% are singletons. The CDR3 consists of 17 residues. The germline gives CDR1 KGHSH, CDR2 LQKENI. The ends lost 3 bases at V and 4 bases at J; junction bases unmatched: 8. This clonotype originated in a man in his thirties or forties in good health and CMV-seropositive. The gene calls are TRBV18 and TRBJ2-1; 11 bases agree with TRBD2. The sample was PBMCs. The CDR3 here is CASSPQKTSGAYNEQFF. The CDR3 DNA follows: TGTGCCAGCTCACCCCAGAAGACTAGCGGGGCATACAATGAGCAGTTCTTC.